Below are 2 T cell receptor beta chains sequenced from a single sample in a study of Ad26.COV2.S vaccination and SARS-CoV-2 variants. Treatment in this sample: 15 to 20 received Ad26.COV2.S at low or high dose, single or two shots; about 5 received placebo; per-sample allocation not given. Sampling was done on day 63 after the first vaccine or placebo injection. The method was immunoSEQ multiplex PCR; TCRdb's version includes in-frame clones alone and lacks a portion of them. The sample lists about 350,000 clones; around 89% were seen once. This specimen consisted of peripheral blood, obtained in a trial of Ad26.COV2.S vaccine versus placebo. The receptors were sampled from a person between 18 and 65 years old who received the Ad26.COV2.S COVID-19 vaccine or a placebo.

This sequence joins TRBV6-5 and TRBJ2-3; 10 bases agree with TRBD1. V gave up 2 bases and J gave up 6 bases; unmatched junction bases: 5. Germline V gene data show CDR1 as MNHEY and CDR2 as SVGAGI. There are 15 residues in the CDR3. CDR3 bases: TGTGCCAGCAGTTACGACAGGGGGCGAGGGGATACGCAGTATTTT. Translating gives CASSYDRGRGDTQYF.

The rearrangement links TRBV9 to TRBJ2-1; TRBD2 matches at 10 bases. J lost 0 bases, V lost 3 bases, and 9 bases had no gene match. The germline V gene encodes CDR1 SGDLS and CDR2 YYNGEE. This CDR3 contains 18 residues. CDR3 sequence: CASSGGAQREGSYNEQFF. The DNA of the CDR3 is TGTGCCAGCAGCGGAGGGGCTCAGCGGGAGGGCTCCTACAATGAGCAGTTCTTC.